This T cell receptor (beta chain) was captured in a study of T cell responses to AZD1222 COVID-19 vaccine. General observations from the study: Sampled repertoires all dated from after the peak T cell response. With two AZD1222 doses given, Spike-specific TCR breadth and depth both rose.

Clones were read by immunoSEQ multiplex PCR, and TCRdb kept only the in-frame ones, dropping some. The sample holds more than 85,000 clones, almost 90% seen once. Investigators merged groups given second doses at roughly 4 or roughly 12 weeks. For this clone: Antigen unknown.

This receptor was obtained from an adult who received the AZD1222 COVID-19 vaccine. Sequenced here: peripheral blood, sampled 28 days after the second AZD1222 dose.

The CDR3 nucleotides are TGTGCCAGCACACTTAGGGGTGTGCACACTGAAGCTTTCTTT. Translated: CASTLRGVHTEAFF. V gene TRBV5-4 combines with J gene TRBJ1-1; weak D call: TRBD1 (5 bases). The CDR3 runs 14 residues. CDR1 is SGHNT, CDR2 YYREEE, per germline (reference sequence). V gave up 6 bases and J gave up 3 bases, with 15 bases separating them.